Below are 9 T cell receptor beta chains sequenced from a single sample in a study of control samples from healthy donors and cancer patients. The data were produced by immunoSEQ multiplex PCR, yet TCRdb's version contains in-frame clones alone and is incomplete. The repertoire holds roughly 120,000 clones, with about 94% as singletons. The source material was blood. The receptors stem from a young man in good health.

The CDR3 nucleotides are TGCGCCAGCAGCCAAGACATTAACTCCTACGAGCAGTACTTC. Translation gives CASSQDINSYEQYF. This chain links TRBV4-3 with TRBJ2-7; D call uncertain. Germline V gene sequence: CDR1 LGHNA, CDR2 YSLEER. With 0 bases removed from V and 0 bases from J, the gap between germline ends came to 6 bases. CDR3 length: 14 amino acids.

The chain links TRBV7-9 to TRBJ1-1; D is perhaps TRBD1 (6 bases). The CDR3 length is 13 residues. Germline-derived CDR1 and CDR2 are SEHNR and FQNEAQ (reference sequence). V shed 6 bases and J shed 4 bases, with 12 bases lying between them. CDR3 sequence (DNA): TGTGCCAGCAGGGCGGGGGCCAGCACTGAAGCTTTCTTT. It is translated as CASRAGASTEAFF.

The V call is TRBV9, the J call TRBJ1-1; 10 nucleotides agree with TRBD1. The CDR3 consists of 18 residues. CDR1 is SGDLS and CDR2 is YYNGEE in the germline V gene. The V gene end was trimmed by 4 bases and the J gene end by 2 bases; junction bases not matched to a gene: 14. CDR3: CASSPRTGGLPSNTEAFF. DNA of the CDR3: TGTGCCAGCAGCCCAAGGACAGGGGGTCTACCATCTAACACTGAAGCTTTCTTT.

CDR3 bases: TGCAGTGCTGACCGGGACGAGGGCTACACCTTC. Translating it yields CSADRDEGYTF. V usage is TRBV20-1 and J usage is TRBJ1-2; possible D gene TRBD1, 5 bases. Germline V gene data show CDR1 as DFQATT and CDR2 as SNEGSKA (reference sequence). V lost 5 bases and J lost 8, with 12 bases in between. The CDR3 is made up of 11 amino acids.

The rearrangement joins TRBV2 to TRBJ1-6; perhaps TRBD1 as D (6 bases). V shed 7 bases and J shed 6 bases, with 19 bases lying between them. CDR1 and CDR2 from the germline V gene are SNHLY and FYNNEI. The CDR3 is 16 residues long. Here the CDR3 DNA reads TGTGCCAGCACGCGTCTGGGTGGAGGGGGTAATTCACCCCTCCACTTT. Translated, it gives CASTRLGGGGNSPLHF.

This clone is medium-sized. The chain carries TRBV30 and TRBJ2-2; 7 bases are shared with TRBD2. Trimming removed 0 bases from V and 5 bases from J; junction bases left unmatched: 3. Germline V lookup: CDR1 GTSNPN, CDR2 SVGIG (reference sequence). The CDR3 loop spans 14 amino acids. As DNA, the CDR3 is TGTGCCTGGAGTGTGATCGGGGGGACCGGGGAGCTGTTTTTT. Its protein is CAWSVIGGTGELFF.

The chain is built from TRBV4-1 and TRBJ2-3; 8 nucleotides line up with TRBD2. The germline gives CDR1 MGHRA, CDR2 YSYEKL. This CDR3 comprises 15 residues. Unmatched junction bases numbered 9, after V lost 4 bases and J lost 6 bases. This chain's CDR3 is CASSRLGAGADTQYF. For the CDR3, the DNA is TGCGCCAGCAGCCGGTTAGGAGCGGGGGCTGATACGCAGTATTTT.

Here the CDR3 DNA reads TGTGCCAGCAGTCCCCGGGACGGAACAAACTATGGCTACACCTTC. It yields the protein CASSPRDGTNYGYTF. The chain couples TRBV27 to TRBJ1-2; a possible D gene is TRBD1 (5 bases). This CDR3 has 15 amino acids. Germline CDR1 is MNHEY and CDR2 is SMNVEV (reference sequence). The V and J ends lost 5 bases and 2 bases respectively, with 15 bases between them.

The count of this clone is one. The chain recombines TRBV28 with TRBJ1-4, with D perhaps TRBD1 (6 bases). The CDR3 spans 15 residues. V was clipped by 6 bases and J by 3 bases, with 14 bases between them. CDR1 and CDR2 (germline): MDHEN, SYDVKM. CDR3 bases: TGTGCCAGCAGCCCTAGGGCAGGGGCTAATGAAAAACTGTTTTTT. Translated: CASSPRAGANEKLFF. Supplemented by reference TRBV28 and TRBJ1-4, the full variable domain reads DVKVTQSSRYLVKRTGEKVFLECVQDMDHENMFWYRQDPGLGLRLIYFSYDVKMKEKGDIPEGYSVSREKKERFSLILESASTNQTSMYLCASSPRAGANEKLFFGSGTQLSVL.